These T cell receptor beta chains were read from a single sample in a study of Ad26.COV2.S vaccination and SARS-CoV-2 variants. The repertoire was sequenced with immunoSEQ multiplex PCR; TCRdb's copy has only in-frame clones and lacks some. The sample has approximately 300,000 clones; about 85% are singletons. The sequencing here drew on peripheral blood, taken in a trial of Ad26.COV2.S vaccine versus placebo. The origin of the receptors is a person aged 18 to 59 who received the Ad26.COV2.S COVID-19 vaccine or a placebo. Each CDR3 is given with its conserved first and last residue. D genes are given only for firm matches. Clone sizes are given selectively: once, few, many, or a class where the clone is expanded.

TRBD1,TRBJ1-2,-,12,TRBV19,TGTGCCAGCAGGGGGCGCGACTATGGCTACACCTTC,CASRGRDYGYTF
TRBD1,TRBJ1-5,once,13,TRBV6-5,TGTGCCACCTCCGGGACAGGAGAGGTTCCCCAGCATTTT,CATSGTGEVPQHF
TRBD2,TRBJ2-7,-,17,TRBV5-4,TGTGCCTCCACTGGGACTAGCGGCCCGAGGAGTTCCTACGAGCAGTACTTC,CASTGTSGPRSSYEQYF
-,TRBJ1-6,-,14,TRBV4-1,TGCGCCAGCAGCCAAGAGAGGGGCGGTTCACCCCTCCACTTT,CASSQERGGSPLHF
-,TRBJ2-1,-,14,TRBV19,TGTGCCAGTAGTATGGCCAGGGGAGGGTCTGAGCAGTTCTTC,CASSMARGGSEQFF
TRBD2,TRBJ2-7,-,18,TRBV3-1/TRBV3-2,TGTGCCAGCAGCCAAGGTTGGCGGGGGGGCGGGCAATCCTACGAGCAGTACTTC,CASSQGWRGGGQSYEQYF
-,TRBJ2-3,-,17,TRBV5-5,TGTGCCAGCAGCCTACCCTTAAGGGGGGCGAGGACAGATACGCAGTATTTT,CASSLPLRGARTDTQYF
-,TRBJ1-4,once,14,TRBV5-1,TGCGCCAGCAGCTTGGGAGGCGATAATGAAAAACTGTTTTTT,CASSLGGDNEKLFF
TRBD1,TRBJ2-7,once,15,TRBV7-9,TGTGCCAGCAGCCTGGGACAGGGATACACCTACGAGCAGTACTTC,CASSLGQGYTYEQYF
TRBD2,TRBJ2-5,-,16,TRBV27,TGTGCCAGTGCGATCGGGGGGATAAACCCCCAAGAGACCCAGTACTTC,CASAIGGINPQETQYF
TRBD1,TRBJ1-3,-,15,TRBV5-4,TGTGCCAGCAGCGCGGGGACAGTGAGGGGAAACACCATATATTTT,CASSAGTVRGNTIYF
-,TRBJ2-7,once,14,TRBV15,TGTGCCACCAGCAGAGAGGCTAGCTACTACGAGCAGTACTTC,CATSREASYYEQYF
TRBD1,TRBJ2-7,-,15,TRBV5-1,TGCGCCAGCAGCAACCGGGACAGCAGCTCCTACGAGCAGTACTTC,CASSNRDSSSYEQYF
-,TRBJ2-5,-,12,TRBV5-1,TGCGCCAGCTGGAGGCAGCAAGAGACCCAGTACTTC,CASWRQQETQYF
-,TRBJ2-1,-,15,TRBV7-3,TGTGCCAGCAGCTTAATTATTAGCGATTTCAATGAGCAGTTCTTC,CASSLIISDFNEQFF
TRBD1,TRBJ1-6,-,13,TRBV7-6,TGTGCCAGCACGAACAGGGGGGATTCACCCCTCCACTTT,CASTNRGDSPLHF